What follows are 19 T cell receptor beta chains derived from one specimen sequenced in a study of T cell clonotyping in hematopoietic cell transplantation. TCRdb's copy holds only in-frame clones and misses some; the assay was immunoSEQ multiplex PCR. The repertoire holds a few thousand clones, over 75% seen once, with about 6.1% in the top ten. Here the sequenced sample was PBMCs, taken 100 days after allogeneic stem cell transplant. The receptors originated from a male patient in his fifties or sixties who had an allogeneic stem cell transplant from a related donor, so the T cells may come from the graft donor. Some clones in this sample may be carry-over from other donors' samples.

This chain links TRBV7-2 with TRBJ2-5, with a tentative D call TRBD2 (6 bases). This CDR3 has 12 amino acids. V was trimmed by 4 bases and J by 9 bases, leaving 12 bases between them. Looked up from germline, CDR1 is SGHTA and CDR2 is FQGNSA. The CDR3: CASSYGPGAQYF. CDR3 DNA sequence: TGTGCCAGCAGCTACGGACCGGGGGCCCAGTACTTC.

The rearrangement joins TRBV28 to TRBJ1-3; weak D call: TRBD1 (5 bases). Germline V lookup: CDR1 MDHEN, CDR2 SYDVKM. The ends were cut back, 8 bases at V and 0 bases at J, with 20 bases in the middle. The CDR3 loop spans 17 amino acids. CDR3 amino acids: CASRGGIRLSSGNTIYF. DNA of the CDR3: TGTGCCAGCCGTGGGGGGATTCGGTTGTCCTCTGGAAACACCATATATTTT.

This chain links TRBV7-9 with TRBJ2-5; D uncertain. The DNA end lines up better with TRBJ2-7; the J call may be wrong. Per germline, CDR1 SEHNR and CDR2 FQNEAQ (reference sequence). This CDR3 contains 12 residues. CDR3 sequence reads: CASSVDISEQYF. The DNA for the CDR3 is TGTGCCAGCAGCGTCGACATTAGCGAGCAGTACTTC.

The V and J genes are TRBV28 and TRBJ2-1, with 9 bases identical to TRBD2. The CDR3 extends over 15 amino acids. V lost 1 base and J lost 5; bases outside the gene matches: 3. Germline loops: CDR1 MDHEN, CDR2 SYDVKM. The CDR3, as DNA: TGTGCCAGCAGTTTATCCGTAGCGGGAGACAATGAGCAGTTCTTC. Translated, it gives CASSLSVAGDNEQFF.

The CDR3 loop reads CASSQEERGAREKLFF. The CDR3 DNA reads TGTGCCAGCAGCCAAGAGGAGAGGGGGGCCCGAGAAAAACTGTTTTTT. This chain links TRBV4-2 with TRBJ1-4, with a weak D call TRBD1 (6 bases). Germline V gene lookup returns CDR1 LGHNA and CDR2 YNFKEQ. With 0 bases removed from V and 8 bases from J, the gap between germline ends came to 16 bases. The CDR3 runs 16 residues.

This rearrangement joins TRBV27 to TRBJ1-2; 9 bases map to TRBD1. The CDR3 consists of 15 residues. Germline CDR1 and CDR2: MNHEY and SMNVEV (reference sequence). Germline trimming cut 5 bases from V and 4 bases from J; bases unmatched to any gene: 8. The CDR3 DNA sequence: TGTGCCAGCAGTCCATCGACAGGGGGGACCTATGGCTACACCTTC. This gives the protein CASSPSTGGTYGYTF.

The genes are TRBV30 and TRBJ1-1; the D is unclear. CDR1 is GTSNPN, CDR2 SVGIG, per germline (reference sequence). This CDR3 spans 11 amino acids. Trimming took off 1 base at V and 11 bases at J, with 11 bases between the two ends. This chain's CDR3 is CAWSAQSVAFF. For the CDR3, the DNA is TGTGCCTGGAGTGCCCAATCAGTGGCTTTCTTT.

The genes are TRBV7-2 and TRBJ1-1; a weak D match, TRBD1 (6 bases). Germline V lookup: CDR1 SGHTA, CDR2 FQGNSA. Trimming removed 9 bases at V and 0 bases at J, with 17 bases between. The CDR3 sequence is 15 residues long. CDR3 in amino acids: CASVGRGALNTEAFF. CDR3 nucleotide sequence: TGTGCCAGTGTCGGGAGGGGGGCCTTGAACACTGAAGCTTTCTTT. The full variable domain, rest sourced from reference TRBV7-2 and TRBJ1-1, is GAGVSQSPSNKVTEKGKDVELRCDPISGHTALYWYRQSLGQGLEFLIYFQGNSAPDKSGLPSDRFSAERTGGSVSTLTIQRTQQEDSAVYLCASVGRGALNTEAFFGQGTRLTVV.

The genes are TRBV25-1 and TRBJ1-1; 7 positions match TRBD1. CDR3 length: 16 residues. CDR1 MGHDK and CDR2 SYGVNS come from the germline V gene. V trimming: 0 bases; J trimming: 5 bases; junction bases outside the gene matches: 9. The CDR3 sequence is CASSEYPLGQVTEAFF. The CDR3 DNA is TGTGCCAGCAGTGAATATCCCCTTGGACAGGTGACTGAAGCTTTCTTT.

This chain uses TRBV7-2 with TRBJ2-2, with D unresolved. This CDR3 region has 14 residues. Trimming cost V 6 bases and J 0 bases, with 8 bases left between them. CDR1 and CDR2 from the germline V gene are SGHTA and FQGNSA. The DNA for the CDR3 is TGTGCCAGCAGAGGTGATTCGAACACCGGGGAGCTGTTTTTT. It codes for CASRGDSNTGELFF.

The CDR3 here is CAIRPLAGVADTQYF. As DNA, the CDR3 is TGTGCCATCAGGCCCTTAGCGGGAGTGGCAGATACGCAGTATTTT. The chain couples TRBV2 to TRBJ2-3, with 9 positions matching TRBD2. Losses at the gene ends were 10 bases for V and 4 bases for J; bases not matched to a gene: 12. Germline V lookup: CDR1 SNHLY, CDR2 FYNNEI. CDR3 length: 15 amino acids.

The chain couples TRBV28 to TRBJ1-1, with 7 positions matching TRBD1. CDR3 size: 15 residues. Trimming removed 6 bases from V and 8 bases from J; junction bases left unmatched: 15. CDR1 and CDR2 from the germline V gene are MDHEN and SYDVKM. The CDR3 here is CASSSPHRGPREAFF. CDR3 bases: TGTGCCAGCAGCTCTCCCCATAGGGGGCCTAGAGAAGCTTTCTTT.

The V and J genes are TRBV19 and TRBJ2-7; 9 bases line up with TRBD1. Trimming cost V 1 base and J 5 bases; bases outside gene matches: 9. The germline V gene has CDR1 LNHDA and CDR2 SQIVND (reference sequence). This CDR3 region has 16 residues. The CDR3 DNA reads as TGTGCCAGTAGTATAGTAGCCGGGACAGGGTCCCACGAGCAGTACTTC. It codes for CASSIVAGTGSHEQYF.

This rearrangement joins TRBV6-6 to TRBJ1-1; D is undetermined. V lost 7 bases, J lost 0 bases, and 6 bases lay in between. This CDR3 has 12 amino acids. Looked up from germline, CDR1 is MNHNY and CDR2 is SVGAGI (reference sequence). The CDR3, as DNA: TGTGCCAGCAAGGGATTGAACACTGAAGCTTTCTTT. This codes for CASKGLNTEAFF.

V and J are TRBV30 and TRBJ1-2; 7 bases align to TRBD1. Germline lookup yields CDR1 GTSNPN and CDR2 SVGIG (reference sequence). CDR3 size: 14 residues. Trimming at V came to 5 bases and at J to 4 bases, leaving 10 bases not matched to a gene. CDR3 sequence: CAWRRQGLSYGYTF. CDR3 sequence (DNA): TGTGCCTGGCGACGACAGGGACTAAGCTATGGCTACACCTTC. Full variable domain (missing parts from reference TRBV30 and TRBJ1-2): SQTIHQWPATLVQPVGSPLSLECTVEGTSNPNLYWYRQAAGRGLQLLFYSVGIGQISSEVPQNLSASRPQDRQFILSSKKLLLSDSGFYLCAWRRQGLSYGYTFGSGTRLTVV.

V gene TRBV11-2 combines with J gene TRBJ2-2; D uncertain. The CDR3 is 13 residues long. V lost 5 bases, J lost 6 bases, and 10 bases lay in between. Germline-derived CDR1 and CDR2 are SGHAT and FQNNGV. The CDR3 spells CASSIRVPGELFF. The CDR3, as DNA: TGTGCCAGCAGCATTAGGGTGCCCGGGGAGCTGTTTTTT.

The chain uses TRBV4-3 and TRBJ2-7; 9 nucleotides agree with TRBD2. J gave up 4 bases and V 4 bases, and 11 bases lay outside the gene matches. The CDR3 consists of 16 residues. CDR1 and CDR2 (germline): LGHNA, YSLEER. The DNA for the CDR3 is TGCGCCAGCAGCCCCTATAGCGGGAGCCAGGGTTACGAGCAGTACTTC. Amino acids: CASSPYSGSQGYEQYF.

This clone came up once. The chain joins TRBV27 to TRBJ1-2, with 7 bases identical to TRBD1. From germline, CDR1 is MNHEY and CDR2 SMNVEV (reference sequence). The J segment lost 3 bases and the V segment lost 8 bases, leaving 9 bases of the junction unmatched. The CDR3 is 14 residues long. The CDR3 protein is CASGPQGVYYGYTF. DNA for the CDR3: TGTGCCAGCGGACCCCAGGGGGTTTACTATGGCTACACCTTC.

The chain carries TRBV9 and TRBJ2-7; TRBD1 matches 7 bases. The germline CDR1 and CDR2 sequences are SGDLS and YYNGEE. V was clipped by 4 bases and J by 6 bases; unmatched bases: 13. The CDR3 runs 15 residues. The CDR3 DNA follows: TGTGCCAGCAGCCTAGACGACAGGGTGTCCGGCGAGCAGTACTTC. Translation gives CASSLDDRVSGEQYF. The whole variable domain, remainder taken from reference TRBV9 and TRBJ2-7, is DSGVTQTPKHLITATGQRVTLRCSPRSGDLSVYWYQQSLDQGLQFLIQYYNGEERAKGNILERFSAQQFPDLHSELNLSSLELGDSALYFCASSLDDRVSGEQYFGPGTRLTVT.